The 24 T cell receptor beta chains below come from one sample, sequenced in a study of regulatory T cells in long-lasting Graves disease listed by TCRdb under 2021. The time point label on this specimen signifies: newly diagnosed GD, antithyroid drugs for less than 3 months. For both TCR sequencing and RNA sequencing, RNA was extracted from PBMCs in TRIzol. The library came from multiplex PCR. The instrument given in TCRdb is Illumina HiSeq 4000. To build TCR beta libraries, CDR3 regions were amplified by Arm-PCR using iRepertoire HTBI primers. The public reads were reanalyzed by TCRdb: fastp trimming at Q25, MiXCR alignment, in-frame beta chains only. Merged by CDR3 protein, the rows form single entries marked with the most common genes and DNA. This sample is represented by 360,000 or so distinct CDR3 sequences; 12% of them were singletons. The ten largest account for approximately 19% of the sample.

These records were also assigned to another study, of T cells in Graves' hyperthyroidism and ophthalmopathy.

Material: peripheral blood mononuclear cells (PBMCs), obtained at new diagnosis, from a patient treated with antithyroid drugs. The receptors were sampled from a woman aged 18 to 35 with Graves disease. Donor details come from another sample of the same person, matched by shared clones.

The V gene is TRBV14, the J gene TRBJ1-3; no firm D call. CDR1 and CDR2 (germline): SGHDN, FVKESK. Between the trimmed V and J ends, which lost 1 base and 1 base, there was a span of 8 bases. CDR3 size: 15 residues. The CDR3 region is CASSQGDWSGNTIYF. The CDR3 nucleotides read TGTGCCAGCAGCCAAGGGGATTGGTCTGGAAACACCATATATTTT.

This clonotype was observed a few times. The chain has TRBV25-1 and TRBJ2-7; D not resolved. Germline-derived CDR1 and CDR2 are MGHDK and SYGVNS. The CDR3 extends over 12 amino acids. V lost 1 base and J lost 3, with 4 bases in between. CDR3 amino acids: CASSELGYEQYV. The CDR3 DNA sequence: TGTGCCAGCAGTGAATTGGGCTACGAGCAGTACGTC.

The chain is built from TRBV5-1 and TRBJ2-1, with D maybe TRBD2 (6 bases). The germline V gene encodes CDR1 SGHRS and CDR2 YFSETQ. Trimming removed 1 base from V and 6 bases from J, with 14 bases in between. The length of the CDR3 is 15 residues. The CDR3 bases are TGCGCCAGCAGCTTGAGGGCGGGGATCACCAATGAGCAGTTCTTC. Protein: CASSLRAGITNEQFF.

The chain carries TRBV29-1 and TRBJ2-2; D is perhaps TRBD2 (6 bases). The V end was cut by 4 bases, the J end by 5 bases, with 14 bases between. Germline V gives CDR1 SQVTM, CDR2 ANQGSEA. The CDR3 contains 14 residues. CDR3 in amino acids: CSVVGGVGTGELFF. The CDR3 DNA follows: TGCAGCGTTGTGGGGGGAGTGGGTACCGGGGAGCTGTTTTTT.

This chain joins TRBV10-1 and TRBJ2-1; D possibly uses TRBD1 or TRBD2 (5 bases each). CDR1 and CDR2 from the germline V gene are WNHNN and SYGVQD (reference sequence). Trimming removed 1 base from V and 3 bases from J, with 10 bases in between. This CDR3 has 15 amino acids. The CDR3: CASSELGEIYNEQFF. The CDR3 DNA sequence: TGCGCCAGCAGTGAGTTGGGGGAGATCTACAATGAGCAGTTCTTC.

This clonotype was seen at least ten times. The junction differs from germline at one of its ends, possibly a read error. The chain couples TRBV6-4 to TRBJ1-2; tentatively, D is TRBD1 (5 bases). The CDR3 runs to 14 residues. The germline V gene has CDR1 MRHNA and CDR2 SNTAGT. The CDR3 sequence is CASSYSGEFYGYTF. CDR3 sequence (DNA): TGTGCCAGCAGTTACTCGGGGGAATTCTATGGCTACACCTTC.

Note on this clonotype: A read error may be the cause here, since a much bigger clone is one base away. V is TRBV5-5 and J is TRBJ2-7; 8 nucleotides line up with TRBD1. CDR3 length: 14 residues. Germline loops: CDR1 SGHKS, CDR2 YYEKEE (reference sequence). Trimming took 4 bases from V and 7 from J; bases not matched to a gene: 10. For the CDR3, the DNA is TGTGCCAGCAGCCAACCAGGACAGGGTAATGAGCAGTACTTC. Translated: CASSQPGQGNEQYF.

The sample holds many counts of this clonotype. The chain has TRBV12-3 or TRBV12-4 and TRBJ2-2; D gene uncertain. V lost 6 bases, J lost 6 bases, and 26 bases lay in between. This CDR3 contains 18 residues. CDR3 amino acids: CASRRNNGPRSRAGELFF. CDR3 nucleotides: TGTGCCAGCAGACGGAATAATGGGCCTCGGTCGCGCGCCGGGGAGCTGTTTTTT.

This clonotype was counted ten times or more. The chain is built from TRBV4-3 and TRBJ2-1; perhaps TRBD2 as D (5 bases). Germline values: CDR1 LGHNA, CDR2 YSLEER. CDR3 length equals 16 residues. V was shortened by 4 bases and J by 0 bases, with 13 bases between the two germline ends. CDR3 coding DNA: TGCGCCAGCAGCCCCGCCCGGCGGGCCTCCTACAATGAGCAGTTCTTC. Amino acids: CASSPARRASYNEQFF.

This clonotype showed up many times. At one boundary the junction diverges from the germline segment, which might be a read error. The gene calls are TRBV12-3 or TRBV12-4 and TRBJ1-4; D gene unclear. This CDR3 spans 12 amino acids. The CDR3 loop reads CASSLLRQPPHF. In DNA form, the CDR3 reads TGTGCCAGCAGTTTATTGCGGCAGCCTCCTCACTTT.

Ten or more counts support this clonotype. The chain recombines TRBV7-2 with TRBJ2-3, with D perhaps TRBD1 (6 bases). Germline V gene data show CDR1 as SGHTA and CDR2 as FQGNSA. The ends were cut back, 4 bases at V and 7 bases at J, with 18 bases in the middle. This CDR3 comprises 15 residues. Here the CDR3 reads CASSWSGTPPNTQYF. CDR3 nucleotide sequence: TGTGCCAGCAGCTGGTCCGGGACACCCCCAAATACGCAGTATTTT.

The sample holds many counts of this clonotype. The V gene is TRBV6-2 or TRBV6-3, the J gene TRBJ2-7; 8 nucleotides match TRBD2. V gave up 5 bases and J gave up 11 bases; unmatched junction bases: 17. Germline V gene sequence: CDR1 MNHEY, CDR2 SVGEGT. The CDR3 totals 15 residues. CDR3 DNA: TGTGCCAGCAGTGAAACCAGCGGGGGATCCCAAGAAGAGTACGTC. Its protein is CASSETSGGSQEEYV.

Comments on this clonotype: This may come from a read error, since a much larger clone is one base off. The chain has TRBV20-1 and TRBJ2-5, with 16 positions matching TRBD2. Germline V lookup: CDR1 DFQATT, CDR2 SNEGSKA (reference sequence). The CDR3 consists of 17 residues. CDR3 amino acids: CSAIWGLAGGYQGTQYF. In DNA form, the CDR3 reads TGCAGTGCTATCTGGGGACTAGCGGGGGGGTACCAAGGGACCCAGTACTTC.

A word on this clonotype: One end of the junction fails to match germline, which may point to a read error. Written as DNA, the CDR3 is TGTGCCAGCAGCTTATTTTCGGCCGCGAATTTT. It translates to CASSLFSAANF. The chain has TRBV7-2 and TRBJ2-3; D gene ambiguous. This CDR3 spans 11 amino acids. The germline V gene has CDR1 SGHTA and CDR2 FQGNSA.

This clonotype showed up many times. V gene TRBV30 combines with J gene TRBJ1-1; D gene uncertain. V was cut by 1 base and J by 4 bases, with 4 bases left in between. The CDR3 spans 11 residues. Germline lookup yields CDR1 GTSNPN and CDR2 SVGIG (reference sequence). CDR3: CAWSASTEAFF. Written as DNA, the CDR3 is TGTGCCTGGAGTGCATCCACTGAAGCTTTCTTT.

CDR3 coding DNA: TGTGCCAGCGGGGGTAGGGTGACAACTGAAGCTTTCTTT. Protein sequence: CASGGRVTTEAFF. The rearrangement links TRBV2 to TRBJ1-1; D may be TRBD1 (5 bases). The germline V and J ends were trimmed by 8 bases and 5 bases, with 15 bases remaining between them. The germline V gene has CDR1 SNHLY and CDR2 FYNNEI. The length of the CDR3 is 13 residues. Combining the CDR3 with reference TRBV2 and TRBJ1-1 gives the whole variable domain EPEVTQTPSHQVTQMGQEVILRCVPISNHLYFYWYRQILGQKVEFLVSFYNNEISEKSEIFDDQFSVERPDGSNFTLKIRSTKLEDSAMYFCASGGRVTTEAFFGQGTRLTVV.

J is TRBJ1-2 and V is TRBV2; possible D gene TRBD1, 5 bases. CDR3 length: 13 amino acids. Germline CDR1 SNHLY, CDR2 FYNNEI. Trimming shortened V by 7 bases and J by 1 base, and 10 bases separated the two germline ends. CDR3 loop: CASTPDSNYGYTF. DNA for the CDR3: TGTGCCAGCACTCCCGACAGTAACTATGGCTACACCTTC.

At least ten counts were recorded for this clonotype. The chain employs TRBV7-2 and TRBJ2-3, with no clear D. V lost 3 bases, J lost 6 bases, and 16 bases lay in between. The germline gives CDR1 SGHTA, CDR2 FQGNSA. This CDR3 spans 15 amino acids. The CDR3 region has the DNA TGTGCCAGCAGCTTCGGTTCCAGGTCGAGGGATACGCAGTATTTT. It yields the protein CASSFGSRSRDTQYF.

With respect to this clonotype: Possible read error: a much larger clone is one base away. This chain uses TRBV7-9 with TRBJ1-2; weak D call: TRBD1 (5 bases). CDR1 is SEHNR and CDR2 is FQNEAQ in the germline V gene (reference sequence). This CDR3 is 12 amino acids long. The CDR3 loop is CVSSLGADGYTF. DNA of the CDR3: TGTGTCAGCAGCTTAGGGGCAGATGGCTACACCTTC.

This clonotype was counted a few times. The chain combines TRBV4-3 with TRBJ1-4, with D unresolved. The V gene lost 1 base and the J gene lost 3 bases, with 12 bases spanning the gap. There are 16 residues in the CDR3. Germline V gene sequence: CDR1 LGHNA, CDR2 YSLEER. CDR3 protein: CASSQVVSAANEKLFF. CDR3 nucleotides: TGCGCCAGCAGCCAAGTAGTCAGCGCGGCTAATGAAAAACTGTTTTTT.

This clonotype was seen only a few times. This sequence joins TRBV7-9 and TRBJ1-5; unclear D gene. CDR1 is SEHNR and CDR2 is FQNEAQ in the germline V gene (reference sequence). The V and J ends lost 4 bases and 7 bases respectively, with 20 bases between them. The CDR3 runs 16 residues. CDR3 loop: CASSSTHVLYGQPQHF. The CDR3, as DNA: TGTGCCAGCAGCTCGACGCACGTTCTATACGGCCAGCCCCAGCATTTT.

This clonotype was counted ten times or more. The genes are TRBV28 and TRBJ1-5; tentatively, D is TRBD1 (6 bases). The CDR3 consists of 16 residues. Germline CDR1 and CDR2: MDHEN and SYDVKM. V was pared by 3 bases and J by 1 base, with 13 bases between. The CDR3 bases are TGTGCCAGCAGTTTCTTGACAGGAAGGAGCAATCAGCCCCAGCATTTT. Its translation: CASSFLTGRSNQPQHF.

The table lists this clonotype with a few counts. V usage is TRBV5-4 and J usage is TRBJ2-5, with D perhaps matching TRBD2 (6 bases). The CDR3 has 15 residues. Germline V gene sequence: CDR1 SGHNT, CDR2 YYREEE (reference sequence). V lost 1 base, J lost 2 bases, and 12 bases lay in between. Here the CDR3 reads CASSLLAGRQETQYF. The CDR3 DNA follows: TGTGCCAGCAGCTTGTTGGCAGGGAGGCAAGAGACCCAGTACTTC.

This clonotype was counted between two and nine times. The chain couples TRBV19 to TRBJ1-5; D unclear. V was trimmed by 2 bases and J by 0 bases, leaving 8 bases between them. Per germline, CDR1 LNHDA and CDR2 SQIVND (reference sequence). The CDR3 is 15 amino acids. CDR3 coding DNA: TGTGCCAGTAGTATAAGAGCTCATAGCAATCAGCCCCAGCATTTT. This encodes CASSIRAHSNQPQHF.